A single sample is the source of the 20 T cell receptor beta chains below, sequenced in a study of graft-versus-host responses after intestinal transplantation. Produced via immunoSEQ multiplex PCR; TCRdb's table is partial and in-frame only. The repertoire holds about 25,000 clones, with roughly four fifths as singletons. No antigen has been assigned to these receptors. Sequences were derived from unstimulated CD8+ T cells sorted from spleen or lymph node cells, sampled before transplant. These receptors originate from a human donor who was the organ donor for an intestinal transplant.

The V and J genes are TRBV19 and TRBJ2-5, with TRBD2 matching 7 bases. J gave up 5 bases and V 3 bases, and 6 bases lay outside the gene matches. CDR1 LNHDA and CDR2 SQIVND come from the germline V gene (reference sequence). This CDR3 has 14 residues. This CDR3 reads CASSIEGREETQYF. CDR3 in DNA: TGTGCCAGTAGTATCGAGGGGAGGGAGGAGACCCAGTACTTC.

The chain carries TRBV10-2 and TRBJ2-7, with TRBD1 as a possible D gene (6 bases). The CDR3 has 13 amino acids. The V end lost 4 bases, the J end lost 3 bases, and 10 bases lay between the germline ends. Germline CDR1 WSHSY, CDR2 SAAADI. CDR3 nucleotide sequence: TGCGCCAGCAGTGCAGGGGTGGACTACGAGCAGTACTTC. The encoded protein is CASSAGVDYEQYF.

This clone was picked up a small number of times. The rearrangement links TRBV10-1 to TRBJ2-2; D may be TRBD2 (6 bases). Per the germline V gene, CDR1 is WNHNN and CDR2 is SYGVQD (reference sequence). Trimming left V 3 bases short and J 1 base short, with 15 bases between. The CDR3 runs 17 residues. The CDR3 loop is CASSETRGAGNTGELFF. DNA of the CDR3: TGCGCCAGCAGTGAAACTCGGGGAGCGGGGAACACCGGGGAGCTGTTTTTT.

CDR3 in amino acids: CASSQGGARLYEQYF. In nucleotides, the CDR3 is TGCGCCAGCAGCCAAGGGGGCGCGCGCCTCTACGAGCAGTACTTC. The rearrangement joins TRBV4-3 to TRBJ2-7; possible D gene TRBD1, 5 bases. The CDR3 is 15 residues long. V lost 1 base to trimming and J lost 3 bases, with 13 bases between them. Germline-derived CDR1 and CDR2 are LGHNA and YSLEER.

The V call is TRBV9, the J call TRBJ2-5; 10 nucleotides line up with TRBD1. With V trimmed by 1 base and J by 4 bases, 7 bases remained unmatched. Germline CDR1 SGDLS, CDR2 YYNGEE. The CDR3 is 16 residues long. The CDR3 reads CASSVYIGTGVETQYF. CDR3 coding DNA: TGTGCCAGCAGCGTATACATAGGGACAGGGGTAGAGACCCAGTACTTC.

The chain links TRBV21-1 to TRBJ2-1. TRBV21-1 is reported as a pseudogene. This CDR3 has 17 amino acids. For the CDR3, the DNA is TGTGCCAGCAGCAAACCCGGCCGACGAAGCTCCTACAATGAGCAGTTCTTC. Translation: CASSKPGRRSSYNEQFF.

The chain links TRBV7-9 to TRBJ2-7, with D tentatively TRBD2 (6 bases). In germline, CDR1 is SEHNR, CDR2 FQNEAQ (reference sequence). The CDR3 runs 14 residues. V lost 5 bases, J lost 6 bases, and 17 bases lay in between. The CDR3 DNA follows: TGTGCCAGCAGCCCCCGGGACTCCTTCAGCGAGCAGTACTTC. It specifies CASSPRDSFSEQYF. Supplemented by reference TRBV7-9 and TRBJ2-7, the full variable domain reads DTGVSQNPRHKITKRGQNVTFRCDPISEHNRLYWYRQTLGQGPEFLTYFQNEAQLEKSRLLSDRFSAERPKGSFSTLEIQRTEQGDSAMYLCASSPRDSFSEQYFGPGTRLTVT.

This rearrangement joins TRBV10-2 to TRBJ2-7; no firm D call. The CDR3 covers 14 residues. V lost 2 bases to trimming and J lost 3 bases, with 11 bases between them. The germline gives CDR1 WSHSY, CDR2 SAAADI. CDR3 in amino acids: CASSEARDFYEQYF. For the CDR3, the DNA is TGCGCCAGCAGTGAGGCGAGAGATTTCTACGAGCAGTACTTC.

The J gene is TRBJ2-3, the V gene TRBV7-9, with a weak D call TRBD2 (6 bases). This CDR3 region has 17 residues. From germline, CDR1 is SEHNR and CDR2 FQNEAQ (reference sequence). V gave up 5 bases and J gave up 1 base, with 19 bases separating them. Here the CDR3 DNA reads TGTGCCAGCAGCGCCTACTCCAGGGAGGAGGGCACAGATACGCAGTATTTT. This codes for CASSAYSREEGTDTQYF. Full variable domain (rest looked up from reference TRBV7-9 and TRBJ2-3): DTGVSQNPRHKITKRGQNVTFRCDPISEHNRLYWYRQTLGQGPEFLTYFQNEAQLEKSRLLSDRFSAERPKGSFSTLEIQRTEQGDSAMYLCASSAYSREEGTDTQYFGPGTRLTVL.

The rearrangement links TRBV4-1 to TRBJ2-1; 11 nucleotides match TRBD2. J was trimmed by 6 bases and V by 3 bases; bases with no gene match: 10. Germline V gene sequence: CDR1 MGHRA, CDR2 YSYEKL. The CDR3 extends over 17 amino acids. CDR3 nucleotide sequence: TGCGCCAGCAGCCACACACCGACTAGCGGGGAATTCAATGAGCAGTTCTTC. Translation: CASSHTPTSGEFNEQFF.

This chain uses TRBV6-5 with TRBJ2-1, with D unresolved. The V gene's germline CDR1 is MNHEY and CDR2 SVGAGI. CDR3 length: 13 residues. Between the trimmed V and J ends, which lost 2 bases and 9 bases, there was a span of 11 bases. The CDR3 here is CASSYNTYFEQFF. CDR3 nucleotides: TGTGCCAGCAGTTACAACACTTACTTTGAGCAGTTCTTC.

The J gene is TRBJ2-3, the V gene TRBV9, with 7 bases that match TRBD2. There are 16 residues in the CDR3. Looked up from germline, CDR1 is SGDLS and CDR2 is YYNGEE. V lost 4 bases and J lost 4; bases outside the gene matches: 12. CDR3 sequence: CASSPYLAERADTQYF. The CDR3 nucleotides read TGTGCCAGCAGCCCCTACCTAGCGGAGAGGGCAGATACGCAGTATTTT.

This clone was observed a few times. The V call is TRBV11-2, the J call TRBJ2-7; no firm D call. This CDR3 contains 14 residues. V gave up 1 base and J gave up 0 bases, with 7 bases separating them. CDR1 is SGHAT, CDR2 FQNNGV, per germline. The CDR3 here is CASSLAAASYEQYF. Written as DNA, the CDR3 is TGTGCCAGCAGCTTAGCTGCCGCCTCCTACGAGCAGTACTTC.

This chain uses TRBV27 with TRBJ2-3; perhaps TRBD2 as D (5 bases). V was shortened by 3 bases and J by 6 bases, with 16 bases between the two germline ends. Germline lookup yields CDR1 MNHEY and CDR2 SMNVEV (reference sequence). The CDR3 extends over 15 amino acids. The CDR3 nucleotides are TGTGCCAGCAGTTTTTGGGGAGTGGGTATGGATACGCAGTATTTT. Its protein is CASSFWGVGMDTQYF.

The rearrangement links TRBV19 to TRBJ1-1; D may be TRBD1 (6 bases). Germline values: CDR1 LNHDA, CDR2 SQIVND (reference sequence). The CDR3 spans 13 residues. V lost 6 bases, J lost 5 bases, and 13 bases lay in between. The CDR3 nucleotides are TGTGCCAGTAGGACAGGACTATGGACTGAAGCTTTCTTT. Residues: CASRTGLWTEAFF.

The chain has TRBV21-1 and TRBJ1-3; the D call in the table, TRBD1, was not verified against the DNA. TRBV21-1 is deemed a pseudogene. This CDR3 is 14 amino acids long. The CDR3 here is CASSHRGEGNTIYF. CDR3 bases: TGTGCCAGCAGCCACAGGGGGGAGGGAAACACCATATATTTT.

V and J are TRBV5-1 and TRBJ2-7; tentatively, D is TRBD2 (6 bases). Germline loops: CDR1 SGHRS, CDR2 YFSETQ. This CDR3 contains 16 residues. V lost 2 bases and J lost 6, with 21 bases in between. For the CDR3, the DNA is TGCGCCAGCAGCTTTCTTATCTTGCGGGATAGGTCCGAGCAGTACTTC. This sequence encodes CASSFLILRDRSEQYF.

This CDR3 is CASSGLGNEQFF. The CDR3 DNA follows: TGTGCCAGCAGTGGCCTAGGGAATGAGCAGTTCTTC. This chain joins TRBV2 and TRBJ2-1; D unresolved. CDR1 SNHLY and CDR2 FYNNEI come from the germline V gene. V was shortened by 4 bases and J by 7 bases, with 8 bases between the two germline ends. CDR3 length equals 12 residues.

The chain has TRBV10-3 and TRBJ2-2; the D gene is possibly TRBD1 (5 bases). With 6 bases removed from V and 2 bases from J, the gap between germline ends came to 13 bases. From germline, CDR1 is ENHRY and CDR2 SYGVKD. The CDR3 spans 15 residues. Here the CDR3 reads CAIRGIDRNTGELFF. The CDR3 region has the DNA TGTGCCATCAGGGGAATAGACAGAAACACCGGGGAGCTGTTTTTT.

The rearrangement joins TRBV29-1 to TRBJ1-4; no definite D call. The CDR3 extends over 14 amino acids. CDR1 and CDR2 (germline): SQVTM, ANQGSEA. Trimming took 3 bases from V and 8 from J, leaving 16 bases between them. This CDR3 is CSVETLAVGEKLFF. CDR3 in DNA: TGCAGCGTTGAGACGTTGGCGGTAGGAGAAAAACTGTTTTTT. Variable domain in full (rest from reference TRBV29-1 and TRBJ1-4): SAVISQKPSRDICQRGTSLTIQCQVDSQVTMMFWYRQQPGQSLTLIATANQGSEATYESGFVIDKFPISRPNLTFSTLTVSNMSPEDSSIYLCSVETLAVGEKLFFGSGTQLSVL.